The clone carrying this TCR beta chain was detected only a few times. The target antigen is unknown. This specimen comes from a study of T cell repertoires in cytomegalovirus infection. In TCRdb, the reads were re-called with MiXCR into one record per CDR3 protein. The profile shows roughly 280,000 distinct CDR3 sequences, 22% of them singletons. Findings and caveats of the study: Within the response measured ex vivo, HLA-C-restricted CMV-specific TCR beta clonotypes were dominant.

V gave up 3 bases and J gave up 7 bases; unmatched junction bases: 12. From germline, CDR1 is DFQATT and CDR2 SNEGSKA (reference sequence). The CDR3 is 15 residues long. Specimen: cultured PBMCs, collected from culture after CMV antigen stimulation. V is TRBV20-1 and J is TRBJ2-1; 7 positions agree with TRBD2. The TCR comes from a human donor in good health (CMV status not recorded). Some clones in this sample may be carry-over from other donors' samples. The chain's CDR3 is CSASKMGTIRNEQFF. DNA of the CDR3: TGCAGTGCTAGTAAGATGGGGACTATACGGAATGAGCAGTTCTTC.